Below, 26 T cell receptor beta chains from the same sample are listed, as sequenced in a study of blood T cell repertoires in COVID-19. The repertoire was sequenced with immunoSEQ multiplex PCR; TCRdb's copy has only in-frame clones and lacks some. The sample includes 200,000 to 300,000 clones, around 83% seen only once; the top ten take approximately 9.6%. Sequencing was done on a sample of peripheral blood. The source is a woman of 80 years or more with acute or convalescent COVID-19.

This clone has only a few counts. The rearrangement uses TRBV6-5 and TRBJ1-2; D is perhaps TRBD1 (6 bases). The CDR3 totals 13 residues. Looked up from germline, CDR1 is MNHEY and CDR2 is SVGAGI. V was shortened by 5 bases and J by 1 base, with 8 bases between the two germline ends. Written as DNA, the CDR3 is TGTGCCAGCAGTCACAGGGATAACTATGGCTACACCTTC. This sequence encodes CASSHRDNYGYTF.

The chain uses TRBV18 and TRBJ1-6; D is perhaps TRBD1 (5 bases). This CDR3 is 15 amino acids long. Per the germline V gene, CDR1 is KGHSH and CDR2 is LQKENI. Trimming left V 2 bases short and J 10 bases short, with 15 bases between. CDR3 DNA: TGTGCCAGCTCACCAGAGGCAGGGAAGGGGTCACCCCTCCACTTT. Translation gives CASSPEAGKGSPLHF.

The chain has TRBV4-1 and TRBJ1-2; D is possibly TRBD1 (6 bases). Germline loops: CDR1 MGHRA, CDR2 YSYEKL. Deletions cut 0 bases from V and 3 bases from J, with 11 bases between. The CDR3 is 15 amino acids. The CDR3 here is CASSQEPDSYYGYTF. CDR3 bases: TGCGCCAGCAGCCAAGAACCGGACAGTTACTATGGCTACACCTTC.

The V call is TRBV18, the J call TRBJ1-1, with a possible D match to TRBD1 (5 bases). This CDR3 spans 16 amino acids. The germline gives CDR1 KGHSH, CDR2 LQKENI. Trimming stripped 1 base from V and 2 bases from J, with 14 bases between. Here the CDR3 reads CASSPRRQTANTEAFF. The DNA for the CDR3 is TGTGCCAGCTCACCACGAAGACAGACAGCAAACACTGAAGCTTTCTTT.

This clone has only one observation. The gene calls are TRBV11-2 and TRBJ2-5, with a weak D call TRBD2 (5 bases). The CDR3 spans 15 residues. V was clipped by 2 bases and J by 5 bases, with 15 bases between them. CDR1 and CDR2 (germline): SGHAT, FQNNGV. CDR3 amino acids: CASSLRWPGWETQYF. The CDR3 bases are TGTGCCAGCAGCTTACGTTGGCCGGGGTGGGAGACCCAGTACTTC.

The chain links TRBV6-6 to TRBJ1-4; D unclear. V lost 1 base to trimming and J lost 5 bases, with 5 bases between them. CDR1 and CDR2 (germline): MNHNY, SVGAGI (reference sequence). The CDR3 has 13 residues. This CDR3 reads CASSYLENEKLFF. The DNA of the CDR3 is TGTGCCAGCAGTTACTTGGAGAATGAAAAACTGTTTTTT.

This chain joins TRBV5-1 and TRBJ2-4; D may be TRBD2 (5 bases). The germline V gene encodes CDR1 SGHRS and CDR2 YFSETQ. Trimming took 4 bases from V and 3 from J, leaving 11 bases between them. There are 14 residues in the CDR3. CDR3 nucleotides: TGCGCCAGCAGCCCGGACGGAGGCAAAAACATTCAGTACTTC. This gives the protein CASSPDGGKNIQYF. Looking up the rest from reference TRBV5-1 and TRBJ2-4 gives the full variable domain: KAGVTQTPRYLIKTRGQQVTLSCSPISGHRSVSWYQQTPGQGLQFLFEYFSETQRNKGNFPGRFSGRQFSNSRSEMNVSTLELGDSALYLCASSPDGGKNIQYFGAGTRLSVL.

This chain links TRBV20-1 with TRBJ1-4; D is undetermined. Germline lookup yields CDR1 DFQATT and CDR2 SNEGSKA (reference sequence). Trimming took off 3 bases at V and 8 bases at J, with 7 bases between the two ends. The CDR3 consists of 11 residues. The CDR3 nucleotides are TGCAGTGCTAGTTCCGGGGAAAAACTGTTTTTT. This codes for CSASSGEKLFF.

This sequence joins TRBV15 and TRBJ2-7; TRBD2 matches at 8 bases. The CDR3 length is 16 residues. Unmatched junction bases numbered 11, after V lost 0 bases and J lost 7 bases. The V gene's germline CDR1 is LNHNV and CDR2 YYDKDF (reference sequence). CDR3 region: CATSRDPRDRGGEQYF. Written as DNA, the CDR3 is TGTGCCACCAGCAGAGACCCCCGGGATCGGGGGGGAGAGCAGTACTTC. The full variable domain, completed using reference TRBV15 and TRBJ2-7, is DAMVIQNPRYQVTQFGKPVTLSCSQTLNHNVMYWYQQKSSQAPKLLFHYYDKDFNNEADTPDNFQSRRPNTSFCFLDIRSPGLGDTAMYLCATSRDPRDRGGEQYFGPGTRLTVT.

CDR3 loop: CASSFPHRGNTEAFF. CDR3 nucleotides: TGTGCCAGCAGCTTTCCACACAGGGGGAACACTGAAGCTTTCTTT. The V call is TRBV12-1, the J call TRBJ1-1; the table names TRBD1, a call not compared with the DNA. TRBV12-1 is a pseudogene locus. The CDR3 runs 15 residues.

In its sample, this clone was seen once. The rearrangement uses TRBV5-8 and TRBJ2-7; possible D gene TRBD1, 6 bases. The CDR3 totals 16 residues. The V gene's germline CDR1 is SGHTS and CDR2 YDEGEE. V lost 3 bases to trimming and J lost 0 bases, with 16 bases between them. The CDR3 region has the DNA TGTGCCAGCAGCTCAGGCCCCGACAGGCCCTCCTACGAGCAGTACTTC. Protein sequence: CASSSGPDRPSYEQYF. Based on the CDR3 plus reference TRBV5-8 and TRBJ2-7, the full variable domain is EAGVTQSPTHLIKTRGQQATLRCSPISGHTSVYWYQQALGLGLQFLLWYDEGEERNRGNFPPRFSGRQFPNYSSELNVNALELEDSALYLCASSSGPDRPSYEQYFGPGTRLTVT.

The chain employs TRBV7-8 and TRBJ2-3; D gene unclear. Germline CDR1 is SGHVS and CDR2 is FQNEAQ. V lost 1 base, J lost 0 bases, and 5 bases lay in between. This CDR3 contains 14 residues. The CDR3 sequence: CASSLDGSTDTQYF. The DNA for the CDR3 is TGTGCCAGCAGCTTAGACGGTAGCACAGATACGCAGTATTTT.

The chain employs TRBV19 and TRBJ2-3; D might be TRBD1 (6 bases). CDR3 length: 14 amino acids. Trimming shortened V by 7 bases and J by 1 base, and 12 bases separated the two germline ends. Looked up from germline, CDR1 is LNHDA and CDR2 is SQIVND (reference sequence). The CDR3 nucleotides are TGTGCCAGTATGGGGCAGGGGCGCACAGATACGCAGTATTTT. Translation: CASMGQGRTDTQYF.

The chain combines TRBV13 with TRBJ2-2; TRBD1 agrees at 12 bases. With 2 bases clipped from V and 6 bases from J, the junction kept 13 bases outside the gene matches. Germline CDR1 and CDR2: PRHDT and FYEKMQ (reference sequence). The CDR3 runs to 19 residues. CDR3 bases: TGTGCCAGCAGCTTAAGGGACAGGGGGCGAAGGTTGGTGGCCGGGGAGCTGTTTTTT. Translating it yields CASSLRDRGRRLVAGELFF.

The CDR3 sequence is CASSSRQLTDTQYF. CDR3 DNA: TGTGCCAGCAGCTCGCGACAGCTCACAGATACGCAGTATTTT. This chain uses TRBV7-9 with TRBJ2-3; TRBD1 is a possible D gene (5 bases). This CDR3 has 14 amino acids. Trimming pared 4 bases from V and 2 bases from J, leaving 10 bases between. CDR1 is SEHNR, CDR2 FQNEAQ, per germline (reference sequence). Combining the CDR3 with reference TRBV7-9 and TRBJ2-3 gives the whole variable domain DTGVSQNPRHKITKRGQNVTFRCDPISEHNRLYWYRQTLGQGPEFLTYFQNEAQLEKSRLLSDRFSAERPKGSFSTLEIQRTEQGDSAMYLCASSSRQLTDTQYFGPGTRLTVL.

This clone was seen more than once but under ten times. V is TRBV19 and J is TRBJ2-1; weak D call: TRBD2 (6 bases). V lost 7 bases, J lost 0 bases, and 19 bases lay in between. Germline values: CDR1 LNHDA, CDR2 SQIVND (reference sequence). This CDR3 has 17 residues. The DNA of the CDR3 is TGTGCCAGTAACCTAGGAGGGACCTGGAGCTCCTACAATGAGCAGTTCTTC. Protein product: CASNLGGTWSSYNEQFF.

This chain links TRBV15 with TRBJ1-2; TRBD1 is a possible D gene (5 bases). The CDR3 spans 12 residues. The V and J ends lost 5 bases and 4 bases respectively, with 8 bases between them. Germline-derived CDR1 and CDR2 are LNHNV and YYDKDF (reference sequence). The CDR3 DNA reads TGTGCCACCAGCGCAGGGCTCTATGGCTACACCTTC. This codes for CATSAGLYGYTF. Full variable domain (remainder filled in from reference TRBV15 and TRBJ1-2): DAMVIQNPRYQVTQFGKPVTLSCSQTLNHNVMYWYQQKSSQAPKLLFHYYDKDFNNEADTPDNFQSRRPNTSFCFLDIRSPGLGDTAMYLCATSAGLYGYTFGSGTRLTVV.

V gene TRBV27 combines with J gene TRBJ2-1, with D tentatively TRBD1 (6 bases). The germline CDR1 and CDR2 sequences are MNHEY and SMNVEV (reference sequence). The CDR3 is made up of 14 amino acids. V was clipped by 7 bases and J by 1 base, with 11 bases between them. CDR3 bases: TGTGCCAGCACTCTCACAGGGTCCTACAATGAGCAGTTCTTC. Encoded protein: CASTLTGSYNEQFF.

The chain combines TRBV19 with TRBJ1-5, with no clear D. V lost 3 bases and J 0 bases, leaving 9 bases between the germline ends. The CDR3 extends over 15 amino acids. Per germline, CDR1 LNHDA and CDR2 SQIVND (reference sequence). The CDR3 coding sequence is TGTGCCAGTAGTATTGCCGGTGATAGCAATCAGCCCCAGCATTTT. Protein product: CASSIAGDSNQPQHF.

This chain links TRBV7-2 with TRBJ1-1; TRBD1 aligns across 7 bases. The CDR3 is 13 amino acids. J lost 4 bases, V lost 5 bases, and 4 bases had no gene match. CDR1 and CDR2 (germline): SGHTA, FQGNSA. The DNA of the CDR3 is TGTGCCAGCAGCCAGCAGGGGGGCACTGAAGCTTTCTTT. Amino acid sequence: CASSQQGGTEAFF.

This chain's CDR3 is CASSYGAGGPYNEQFF. As DNA, the CDR3 is TGTGCCAGCAGTTACGGGGCAGGGGGTCCCTACAATGAGCAGTTCTTC. The V and J genes are TRBV28 and TRBJ2-1; 7 bases line up with TRBD1. The ends lost 4 bases at V and 2 bases at J; junction bases unmatched: 8. The CDR3 extends over 16 amino acids. In germline, CDR1 is MDHEN, CDR2 SYDVKM.

This clone was seen a few times. This chain joins TRBV28 and TRBJ2-7, with 7 bases lining up with TRBD1. Looked up from germline, CDR1 is MDHEN and CDR2 is SYDVKM. With 1 base clipped from V and 6 bases from J, the junction kept 9 bases outside the gene matches. This CDR3 contains 15 residues. As DNA, the CDR3 is TGTGCCAGCAGTTTATTCTGGACAGGAGTATCCGAGCAGTACTTC. This gives the protein CASSLFWTGVSEQYF.

The chain links TRBV7-2 to TRBJ2-2, with 8 bases fitting TRBD2. Germline-derived CDR1 and CDR2 are SGHTA and FQGNSA. The CDR3 loop spans 17 amino acids. Trimming took 4 bases from V and 4 from J; bases not matched to a gene: 11. The CDR3 loop reads CASSSRPGLATTGELFF. CDR3 coding DNA: TGTGCCAGCAGCTCCCGGCCTGGACTAGCTACCACCGGGGAGCTGTTTTTT.

The V and J genes are TRBV12-5 and TRBJ2-3; D is possibly TRBD2 (6 bases). V was cut by 3 bases and J by 0 bases, with 13 bases left in between. Germline V gene data show CDR1 as LGHNT and CDR2 as FRNRAP. The CDR3 has 16 residues. CDR3 nucleotide sequence: TGTGCTAGTGGTTTTGGAGGGTATGCTAGCACAGATACGCAGTATTTT. Translating it yields CASGFGGYASTDTQYF. Together with reference TRBV12-5 and TRBJ2-3, the CDR3 gives the full variable domain: DARVTQTPRHKVTEMGQEVTMRCQPILGHNTVFWYRQTMMQGLELLAYFRNRAPLDDSGMPKDRFSAEMPDATLATLKIQPSEPRDSAVYFCASGFGGYASTDTQYFGPGTRLTVL.

The chain recombines TRBV6-2 or TRBV6-3 with TRBJ2-1; 7 bases align to TRBD2. Germline-derived CDR1 and CDR2 are MNHEY and SVGEGT. The CDR3 contains 18 residues. V was pared by 5 bases and J by 0 bases, with 13 bases of the junction left unmatched. The DNA of the CDR3 is TGTGCCAGCAGTACGGGAGGTCCCCGGGGAAACTCCTACAATGAGCAGTTCTTC. The encoded protein is CASSTGGPRGNSYNEQFF.

This clone was picked up one time. The gene calls are TRBV6-5 and TRBJ1-2; 7 bases line up with TRBD1. This CDR3 comprises 14 residues. J lost 4 bases, V lost 4 bases, and 6 bases had no gene match. Germline-derived CDR1 and CDR2 are MNHEY and SVGAGI. CDR3 sequence (DNA): TGTGCCAGCAGTTCGGGGCAGGGGGTCTATGGCTACACCTTC. Amino acids: CASSSGQGVYGYTF.